These 15 T cell receptor beta chains originate from one sample sequenced in a study of cytomegalovirus exposure and HLA in healthy donors. PCR was performed using 60 Vbeta and 13 Jbeta primers. Some clones are missing from TCRdb's copy, which holds only in-frame ones; the method was immunoSEQ multiplex PCR. The sample records about 83,000 clones, 70% to 75% being singletons. Input material: PBMCs. These receptors came from a man aged 55 to 70 in good health and CMV-seronegative.

V usage is TRBV18 and J usage is TRBJ2-2, with TRBD2 as a possible D gene (5 bases). Germline V CDR1 and CDR2: KGHSH, LQKENI. V was clipped by 3 bases and J by 3 bases, with 11 bases between them. The CDR3 loop spans 15 amino acids. The CDR3 DNA is TGTGCCAGCTCACCGGGGAGAAGGGACACCGGGGAGCTGTTTTTT. Translated: CASSPGRRDTGELFF.

The chain carries TRBV25-1 and TRBJ2-7, with a weak D call TRBD2 (5 bases). Germline CDR1 and CDR2: MGHDK and SYGVNS. The length of the CDR3 is 13 residues. V lost 4 bases and J 6 bases, leaving 13 bases between the germline ends. CDR3 protein: CASSVALAAEQYF. DNA for the CDR3: TGTGCCAGCAGTGTGGCTCTAGCTGCCGAGCAGTACTTC.

In this sample, this clone turned up a few times. The chain's CDR3 is CASSGAGVNYEQYF. The DNA of the CDR3 is TGTGCCAGCAGTGGCGCAGGGGTGAACTACGAGCAGTACTTC. The chain recombines TRBV6-1 with TRBJ2-7, with D perhaps TRBD1 (6 bases). Per germline, CDR1 MNHNS and CDR2 SASEGT. V gave up 4 bases and J gave up 3 bases, with 13 bases separating them. The CDR3 has 14 amino acids.

The chain couples TRBV12-5 to TRBJ2-3, with 8 bases that match TRBD2. The V segment lost 7 bases and the J segment 4 bases; nucleotides outside the gene matches: 10. This CDR3 region has 15 residues. CDR1 LGHNT and CDR2 FRNRAP come from the germline V gene. The CDR3 DNA reads as TGTGCTAGTGCTTCTGGCGGGGGGTTTGCAGATACGCAGTATTTT. Its protein product is CASASGGGFADTQYF.

The chain employs TRBV19 and TRBJ2-7; 13 bases are a match to TRBD2. The CDR3 totals 19 residues. Per germline, CDR1 LNHDA and CDR2 SQIVND (reference sequence). V shed 3 bases, J shed 2 bases, and the junction held 13 bases outside the gene matches. In DNA, the CDR3 is TGTGCCAGTAGTATGAGGACTAGCGGGGGTAAAACAGAGACCTACGAGCAGTACTTC. It encodes CASSMRTSGGKTETYEQYF.

This clone was counted many times. The CDR3: CASSEADSGETQYF. CDR3 sequence (DNA): TGTGCCAGCAGTGAAGCAGACAGCGGGGAGACCCAGTACTTC. The rearrangement joins TRBV2 to TRBJ2-5; possibly TRBD2 for D (6 bases). The CDR3 length is 14 residues. The germline V and J ends were trimmed by 0 bases and 5 bases, with 10 bases remaining between them. Germline CDR1 reads SNHLY; CDR2 reads FYNNEI.

The V and J genes are TRBV5-1 and TRBJ1-2; 8 bases are a match to TRBD1. Looked up from germline, CDR1 is SGHRS and CDR2 is YFSETQ. The J segment lost 7 bases and the V segment lost 3 bases, leaving 5 bases of the junction unmatched. This CDR3 comprises 13 residues. CDR3 residues: CASSSGQGSGYTF. The CDR3 bases are TGCGCCAGCAGCTCCGGACAGGGTTCTGGCTACACCTTC.

For this clone: An end of the junction does not agree with germline; a read error may underlie this. The chain employs TRBV7-9 and TRBJ2-7, with 10 bases matching TRBD1. The germline V gene encodes CDR1 SEHNR and CDR2 FQNEAQ (reference sequence). The CDR3 contains 17 residues. The CDR3 protein is CSSSWGETGGRRYEQYF. The CDR3 nucleotides are TGTTCCAGCAGCTGGGGGGAGACAGGGGGCAGGAGGTACGAGCAGTACTTC. The full variable domain, its missing parts supplied by reference TRBV7-9 and TRBJ2-7, is DTGVSQNPRHKITKRGQNVTFRCDPISEHNRLYWYRQTLGQGPEFLTYFQNEAQLEKSRLLSDRFSAERPKGSFSTLEIQRTEQGDSAMYLCSSSWGETGGRRYEQYFGPGTRLTVT.

V usage is TRBV11-2 and J usage is TRBJ2-2; 8 bases fit TRBD2. This CDR3 is 15 amino acids long. J was trimmed by 0 bases and V by 8 bases; bases with no gene match: 5. Germline V CDR1 and CDR2: SGHAT, FQNNGV. CDR3 amino acids: CASRRGASNTGELFF. CDR3 bases: TGTGCCAGCCGGCGGGGGGCTTCGAACACCGGGGAGCTGTTTTTT.

The rearrangement joins TRBV7-3 to TRBJ2-3; 9 bases align to TRBD2. CDR1 is SGHTA, CDR2 FQGTGA, per germline. CDR3 size: 16 residues. Trimming removed 2 bases from V and 1 base from J; junction bases left unmatched: 4. CDR3 DNA: TGTGCCAGCAGCTTAGGCCAGCGGGGGGGCACAGATACGCAGTATTTT. Protein product: CASSLGQRGGTDTQYF.

The chain links TRBV4-2 to TRBJ1-2; 11 bases agree with TRBD1. CDR1 and CDR2 from the germline V gene are LGHNA and YNFKEQ. Trimming cost V 0 bases and J 8 bases; bases outside gene matches: 5. CDR3 length equals 15 residues. The CDR3 region has the DNA TGTGCCAGCAGCCAAGATAGGGACAGGGGGAGGGGCTACACCTTC. Translating it yields CASSQDRDRGRGYTF.

This chain links TRBV10-3 with TRBJ2-3; TRBD2 matches at 12 bases. The CDR3 consists of 16 residues. V lost 6 bases to trimming and J lost 6 bases; unmatched junction nucleotides: 10. Germline V gene data show CDR1 as ENHRY and CDR2 as SYGVKD. The CDR3 sequence: CAIRAPLAGGPDTQYF. In nucleotides, the CDR3 is TGTGCCATCAGGGCCCCTCTAGCGGGGGGGCCGGATACGCAGTATTTT.

The chain uses TRBV11-2 and TRBJ2-7; D perhaps matches TRBD2 (6 bases). The CDR3 has 13 amino acids. The germline V gene encodes CDR1 SGHAT and CDR2 FQNNGV. Trimming pared 6 bases from V and 0 bases from J, leaving 9 bases between. The CDR3 spells CASRGLRSYEQYF. CDR3 sequence (DNA): TGTGCCAGCAGGGGACTCCGCTCCTACGAGCAGTACTTC.

V is TRBV9 and J is TRBJ2-1, with D hard to call. V lost 4 bases and J 5 bases, leaving 10 bases between the germline ends. The CDR3 loop spans 13 amino acids. CDR1 and CDR2 (germline): SGDLS, YYNGEE. The CDR3 loop reads CASSLGQDNEQFF. In DNA form, the CDR3 reads TGTGCCAGCAGCCTCGGTCAGGACAATGAGCAGTTCTTC. The full variable domain, rest sourced from reference TRBV9 and TRBJ2-1, is DSGVTQTPKHLITATGQRVTLRCSPRSGDLSVYWYQQSLDQGLQFLIQYYNGEERAKGNILERFSAQQFPDLHSELNLSSLELGDSALYFCASSLGQDNEQFFGPGTRLTVL.

The chain has TRBV5-1 and TRBJ2-3, with a tentative D call TRBD1 (7 bases). The length of the CDR3 is 17 residues. V was clipped by 4 bases and J by 2 bases, with 20 bases between them. CDR1 and CDR2 (germline): SGHRS, YFSETQ. CDR3 in DNA: TGCGCCAGCAGCCTAGAACGGGAGACAGGGAACACAGATACGCAGTATTTT. Translation: CASSLERETGNTDTQYF.